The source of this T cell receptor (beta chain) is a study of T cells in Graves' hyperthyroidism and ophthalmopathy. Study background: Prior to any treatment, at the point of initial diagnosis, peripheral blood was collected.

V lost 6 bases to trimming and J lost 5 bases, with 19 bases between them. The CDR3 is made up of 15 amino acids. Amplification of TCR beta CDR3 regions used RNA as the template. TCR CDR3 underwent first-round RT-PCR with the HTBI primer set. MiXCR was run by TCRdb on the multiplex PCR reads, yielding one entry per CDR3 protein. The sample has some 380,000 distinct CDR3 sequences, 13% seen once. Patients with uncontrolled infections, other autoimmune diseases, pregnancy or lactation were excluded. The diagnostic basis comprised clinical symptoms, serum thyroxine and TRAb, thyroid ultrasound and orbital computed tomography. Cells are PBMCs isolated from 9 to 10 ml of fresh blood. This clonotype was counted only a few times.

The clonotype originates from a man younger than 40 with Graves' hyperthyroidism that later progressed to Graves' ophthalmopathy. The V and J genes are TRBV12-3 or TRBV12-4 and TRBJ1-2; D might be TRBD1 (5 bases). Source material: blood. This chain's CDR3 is CASSPIRVSAYGYTF. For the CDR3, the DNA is TGTGCCAGCAGCCCCATCAGGGTTTCGGCTTATGGCTACACCTTC.